Listed below are T cell receptor beta chains from one sample, sequenced in a study of response to subunit inactivated influenza vaccine. MiXCR was run by TCRdb on the RT-PCR reads, yielding one entry per CDR3 protein. The table shows about 500,000 distinct CDR3 sequences, with approximately 7.3% occurring only once. The sample here was PBMCs from blood, taken 23 months after vaccination. The receptors originated from a man aged 45-69 years who received an inactivated influenza vaccine. CDR3s include the opening cysteine and the closing phenylalanine or tryptophan. A D gene is named only where the DNA matches it firmly. Clone size is shown for a subset of rows, as once, few, many or a class of expanded clone.

D gene	J gene	clone size	V gene	CDR3 DNA	CDR3 protein
TRBD2	TRBJ2-5	few	TRBV2	TGTGCCAGCAGTGACCTCGCGGGGGGGCGAGAGACCCAGTACTTC	CASSDLAGGRETQYF
.	TRBJ2-4	few	TRBV6-1	TGTGCCAGCCAGACTGGGCGAGCCAAAAACATTCAGTACTTC	CASQTGRAKNIQYF
TRBD1	TRBJ2-1	few	TRBV12-3/TRBV12-4	TGTGCCAGCATTCTGGGTACCAGGGGGTACAATGAGCAGTTCTTC	CASILGTRGYNEQFF
.	TRBJ2-7	.	TRBV29-1	TGCAGCGGCACCGGGACTCCTGACTACGAGCAGTACTTC	CSGTGTPDYEQYF
.	TRBJ2-7	many	TRBV28	TGTGCCAGCAGTTTACTTTCTTCGGTCGAGCAGTACTTC	CASSLLSSVEQYF
.	TRBJ2-7	many	TRBV20-1	TGCAGTGCTAGAGATTATCTTCCCGGCGAGCAGTACTTC	CSARDYLPGEQYF
.	TRBJ2-1	.	TRBV5-6	TGTGCCAGCAGCTTGGCCAGAAAAACCTACAATGAGCAGTTCTTC	CASSLARKTYNEQFF
.	TRBJ2-2	few	TRBV11-2	TGTGCCAGCAGCATCTGGGGGGAGACCGGGGAGCTGTTTTTT	CASSIWGETGELFF
.	TRBJ1-1	.	TRBV11-2	TGTGCCAGCAGCAGAACTGGACCGAACACTGAAGCTTTCTTT	CASSRTGPNTEAFF
.	TRBJ2-2	many	TRBV5-1	TGCGCCAGCAGCACGACAGCCTCGGTGACCGGGGAGCTGTTTTTT	CASSTTASVTGELFF
TRBD1	TRBJ1-2	many	TRBV5-1	TGCGCCAGCAGCATCCGGACAGGGCGAGCTTCGGACTACACCTTC	CASSIRTGRASDYTF
TRBD1	TRBJ1-4	.	TRBV12-3/TRBV12-4	TGTGCCAGCAGTACCGGGACAGGGTTTGAAAAACTGTTTTTT	CASSTGTGFEKLFF
TRBD2	TRBJ2-1	few	TRBV20-1	TGCAGTGCGGCTAGCGGTGTTCCCTACAATGAGCAGTTCTTC	CSAASGVPYNEQFF
TRBD2	TRBJ2-2	.	TRBV5-1	TGCGCCAGCAGCTCGACTAGCAGGAACACCGGGGAGCTGTTTTTT	CASSSTSRNTGELFF
.	TRBJ2-3	few	TRBV20-1	TGCAGTGCTAGAGATCAAAGGGAGCGCACAGATACGCAGTATTTT	CSARDQRERTDTQYF
.	TRBJ2-5	many	TRBV29-1	TGCAGCGCCTCGGGCCCTTCCCAAGAGACCCAGTACTTC	CSASGPSQETQYF
.	TRBJ1-1	.	TRBV7-9	TGTGCCAGCAGCCCGCAGGGTATTTCGGCTGAAGCTTTCTTT	CASSPQGISAEAFF
.	TRBJ2-6	.	TRBV6-2/TRBV6-3	TGTGCCAGCAGTTACTCGAGACTAGGTGGTGGGGCCAACGTCCTGACTTTC	CASSYSRLGGGANVLTF
.	TRBJ2-5	.	TRBV5-5	TGTGCCAGCAGCTTGAATACAGGGAGGGGAGAGACCCAGTACTTC	CASSLNTGRGETQYF
TRBD1	TRBJ2-7	.	TRBV7-9	TGTGCCAGCAGCCAGACAGGGGCATACTACGAGCAGTACTTC	CASSQTGAYYEQYF
.	TRBJ2-2	many	TRBV12-3/TRBV12-4	TGTGCCAGCAGTTTAGCGTCTAACCGGATCACCGGGGAGCTGTTTTTT	CASSLASNRITGELFF
.	TRBJ2-1	few	TRBV20-1	TGCAGTGCTAGAGACCCGGGAGAGGGCGATGAGCAGTTCTTC	CSARDPGEGDEQFF
.	TRBJ1-2	few	TRBV12-3/TRBV12-4	TGTGCCAGCAGCCCACCCGGCAGGTTGGGCTATGGCTACACCTTC	CASSPPGRLGYGYTF
.	TRBJ2-5	few	TRBV11-2	TGTGCCAGCAGCCAAGGGTTGTTGAGCCAAGAGACCCAGTACTTC	CASSQGLLSQETQYF
.	TRBJ2-1	many	TRBV5-1	TGCGCCAGCAGCTTGGAACAGCGAATCTACAATGAGCAGTTCTTC	CASSLEQRIYNEQFF
.	TRBJ1-6	.	TRBV20-1	TGCAGTGCTAGAGGGGGTCAGACATATAATTCACCCCTCCACTTT	CSARGGQTYNSPLHF
.	TRBJ1-5	.	TRBV30	TGTGCCTGGAGTGGGGGACCGGGACGAGATCAGCCCCAGCATTTT	CAWSGGPGRDQPQHF
.	TRBJ2-2	.	TRBV6-2/TRBV6-3	TGTGCCAGCAGATCCCCACTAACCGGGGAGCTGTTTTTT	CASRSPLTGELFF
.	TRBJ1-1	.	TRBV29-1	TGCAGCGTTCGGGATATGAACACTGAAGCTTTCTTT	CSVRDMNTEAFF
TRBD1	TRBJ2-5	.	TRBV29-1	TGCAGCGTTGGGGACAGGGAGTACTTC	CSVGDREYF
.	TRBJ2-5	many	TRBV20-1	TGCAGTGCCCCCCCGACAGGTGAAGAGACCCAGTACTTC	CSAPPTGEETQYF
TRBD1	TRBJ2-1	.	TRBV7-2	TGTGCCAGCAGCTTAAGTCAGTACGGGACAGGGGTCCATGAGCAGTTCTTC	CASSLSQYGTGVHEQFF
.	TRBJ1-1	.	TRBV28	TGTGCCAGCAGTTTTACGGTCACTGAAGCTTTCTTT	CASSFTVTEAFF
.	TRBJ2-5	few	TRBV12-3/TRBV12-4	TGTGCCAGCAGTCCCTCAAGGACAGCCCAAGAGACCCAGTACTTC	CASSPSRTAQETQYF
TRBD2	TRBJ2-7	few	TRBV20-1	TGCAGTGCTAGATCTAGCGGGAGACCCGAGCAGTACTTC	CSARSSGRPEQYF
.	TRBJ2-3	many	TRBV14	TGTGCCAGCAGCAAAGTCGGGGGCCCCGGACCGCAGTATTTT	CASSKVGGPGPQYF
.	TRBJ1-1	.	TRBV6-1	TGTGCCAGCAGTGGACGATGGGACACTGAAGCTTTCTTT	CASSGRWDTEAFF
.	TRBJ1-2	.	TRBV6-1	TGTGCCTCCGGTGGCTACACCTTC	CASGGYTF
TRBD2	TRBJ2-6	.	TRBV28	TGTGCCAGCACCGGGACTAGCGGATTGAATTCTGGGGCCAACGTCCTGACTTTC	CASTGTSGLNSGANVLTF
.	TRBJ1-5	.	TRBV7-9	TGTGCCAGCAGCTTAGAGGGCAATCAGCCCCATCATTTT	CASSLEGNQPHHF
TRBD1	TRBJ1-6	few	TRBV6-1	TGTGCCAGCAGTCCGGGACAGGGCGTTGGGAATTCACCCCTCCACTTT	CASSPGQGVGNSPLHF
.	TRBJ2-1	many	TRBV29-1	TGCAGCGTTGAAGAAACAGGGAGCTCCTACAATGAGCAGTTCTTC	CSVEETGSSYNEQFF
TRBD1	TRBJ2-7	.	TRBV7-9	TGTGCCAGTAACGGGGCAGGGGGCCGCGAGCAGTACTTC	CASNGAGGREQYF
.	TRBJ2-1	few	TRBV12-3/TRBV12-4	TGTGCCAGCAGTAGGACAGCAACCGAGCAGTTCTTC	CASSRTATEQFF
.	TRBJ1-2	many	TRBV29-1	TGCAGCGTAACCACCCAGGTTCCTAACTATGGCTACACCTTC	CSVTTQVPNYGYTF